The source of this T cell receptor (beta chain) is a study of T cell repertoires and HLA-DP antigens. Turning to this clone: Its antigen is not identified.

CDR3 length: 13 residues. Trimming left V 0 bases short and J 4 bases short, with 5 bases between. Germline lookup yields CDR1 SGDLS and CDR2 YYNGEE. TCRdb keeps only in-frame clones here, not all; method: immunoSEQ multiplex PCR. Counted here are over 100,000 clones, 80% to 95% occurring once; the ten biggest clones make up 0.27%. Sequences were obtained from CD4+ T cells from PBMCs. The TCR comes from a woman in her late teens or twenties in good health and CMV-seronegative. The rearrangement uses TRBV9 and TRBJ2-1; unclear D gene. This CDR3 is CASSVAEYNEQFF. The CDR3 nucleotides are TGTGCCAGCAGCGTAGCAGAGTACAATGAGCAGTTCTTC.